This T cell receptor beta chain was documented in a study of cytomegalovirus exposure and HLA in healthy donors. Looking at the study overall: In a later analysis, the 120 or so validation repertoires were reported to have used the same platform as the 600 to 800 first-cohort repertoires.

Produced via immunoSEQ multiplex PCR; TCRdb's table is partial and in-frame only. Here the sample spans about 130,000 clones, roughly nine tenths being singletons. Notes on the study in general: Cytomegalovirus association was assigned to about 150 TCR beta chains. In the roughly 130 validation repertoires, a later analysis found that first-cohort TCR clusters tended to co-occur.

As for this clone: Its antigen is undetermined.

J was trimmed by 6 bases and V by 3 bases; bases with no gene match: 8. Germline V gene lookup returns CDR1 MNHEY and CDR2 SMNVEV (reference sequence). The CDR3 runs to 15 residues. The J gene is TRBJ2-7, the V gene TRBV27; 10 nucleotides line up with TRBD2. The origin of this receptor is a young woman in good health and CMV-seropositive. Sequences were obtained from PBMCs. CDR3 amino acids: CASSFLAGDPVEQYF. As DNA, the CDR3 is TGTGCCAGCAGTTTCCTAGCGGGGGATCCTGTCGAGCAGTACTTC.